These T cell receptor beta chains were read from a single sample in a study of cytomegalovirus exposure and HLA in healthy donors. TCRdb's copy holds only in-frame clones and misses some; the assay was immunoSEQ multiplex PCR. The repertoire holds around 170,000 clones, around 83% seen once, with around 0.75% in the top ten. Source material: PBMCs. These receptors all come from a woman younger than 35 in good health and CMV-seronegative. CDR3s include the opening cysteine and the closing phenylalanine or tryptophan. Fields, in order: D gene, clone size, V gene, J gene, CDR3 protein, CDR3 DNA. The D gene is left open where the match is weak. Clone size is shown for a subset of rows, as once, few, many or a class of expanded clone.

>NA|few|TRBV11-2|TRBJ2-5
CASSLDALFKTQYF
TGTGCCAGCAGCTTAGACGCTCTATTTAAGACCCAGTACTTC
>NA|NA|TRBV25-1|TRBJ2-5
CASSDVRGSGETQYF
TGTGCCAGCAGTGACGTGAGGGGGAGCGGTGAGACCCAGTACTTC
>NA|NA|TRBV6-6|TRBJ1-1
CASANQVMNTEAFF
TGTGCCAGCGCGAACCAGGTAATGAACACTGAAGCTTTCTTT
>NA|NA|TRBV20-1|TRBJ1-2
CSARKAYGYTF
TGCAGTGCTAGAAAAGCCTATGGCTACACCTTC
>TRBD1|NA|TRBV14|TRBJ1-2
CASSPRGHGYTF
TGTGCCAGCAGCCCCAGGGGGCATGGCTACACCTTC
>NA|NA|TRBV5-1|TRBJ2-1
CASSLGVSASNEQFF
TGCGCCAGCAGCTTGGGGGTAAGCGCCTCCAATGAGCAGTTCTTC
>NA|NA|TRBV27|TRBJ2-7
CASSLGLEAYEQYF
TGTGCCAGCAGTTTAGGTCTAGAGGCTTACGAGCAGTACTTC
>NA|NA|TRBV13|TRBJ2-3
CASSVTRGTDTQYF
TGTGCCAGCAGCGTCACTAGGGGCACAGATACGCAGTATTTT
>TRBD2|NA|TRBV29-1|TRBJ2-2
CSVGLARTTGELFF
TGCAGCGTTGGACTAGCGAGAACCACCGGGGAGCTGTTTTTT
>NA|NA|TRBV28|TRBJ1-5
CASTPQEGSNQPQHF
TGTGCCAGCACCCCACAGGAGGGGAGCAATCAGCCCCAGCATTTT
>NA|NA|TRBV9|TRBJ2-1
CASSVAGNNQNEQFF
TGTGCCAGCAGCGTAGCTGGCAACAACCAAAATGAGCAGTTCTTC
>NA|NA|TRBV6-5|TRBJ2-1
CASSRRVYNEQFF
TGTGCCAGCAGCCGCCGAGTCTACAATGAGCAGTTCTTC
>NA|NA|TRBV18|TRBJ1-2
CASSPSPDTNYGYTF
TGTGCCAGCTCGCCGAGCCCTGACACAAACTATGGCTACACCTTC
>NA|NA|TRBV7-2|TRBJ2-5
CASSLWGDFIVAQYF
TGTGCCAGCAGCTTATGGGGCGACTTTATAGTGGCCCAGTACTTC
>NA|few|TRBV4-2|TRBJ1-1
CASSQDWGGNTEAFF
TGTGCCAGCAGCCAAGATTGGGGCGGGAACACTGAAGCTTTCTTT
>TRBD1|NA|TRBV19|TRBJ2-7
CASSARQGGDYYEQYF
TGTGCCAGTAGTGCAAGACAGGGGGGGGATTACTACGAGCAGTACTTC
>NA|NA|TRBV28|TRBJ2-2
CASSFLGAPGELFF
TGTGCCAGCAGTTTTCTAGGGGCCCCCGGGGAGCTGTTTTTT
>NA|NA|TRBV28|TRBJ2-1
CASSSSLGSYNEQFF
TGTGCCAGCAGTTCCTCACTAGGCTCCTACAATGAGCAGTTCTTC
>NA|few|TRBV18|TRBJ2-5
CASSLQEDHQETQYF
TGTGCCAGCTCACTCCAGGAGGACCACCAAGAGACCCAGTACTTC
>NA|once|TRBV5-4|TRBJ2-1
CASSLAGDNEQFF
TGTGCCAGCAGCTTGGCCGGGGACAATGAGCAGTTCTTC
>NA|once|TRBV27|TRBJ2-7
CAVSGAYEQYF
TGTGCCGTCTCGGGGGCCTACGAGCAGTACTTC
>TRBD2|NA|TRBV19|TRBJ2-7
CASSIRRGSYEQYF
TGTGCCAGTAGTATAAGGCGGGGGTCCTACGAGCAGTACTTC
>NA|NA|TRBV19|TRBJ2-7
CASSIAVTTYEQYF
TGTGCCAGTAGTATAGCAGTAACCACCTACGAGCAGTACTTC
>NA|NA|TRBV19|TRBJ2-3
CASSILRRGDTQYF
TGTGCCAGTAGTATACTTCGGAGAGGAGATACGCAGTATTTT
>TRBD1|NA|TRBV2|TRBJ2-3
CASSEPGQGSDTQYF
TGTGCCAGCAGTGAACCGGGACAGGGTTCGGATACGCAGTATTTT
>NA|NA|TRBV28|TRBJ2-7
CASNFGIYGEQYF
TGTGCCAGCAACTTCGGGATCTATGGCGAGCAGTACTTC
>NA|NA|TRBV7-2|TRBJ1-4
CASSLNMADPGEKLFF
TGTGCCAGCAGCTTGAACATGGCGGACCCAGGGGAAAAACTGTTTTTT
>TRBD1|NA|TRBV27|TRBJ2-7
CASSLGGTGIPYEQYF
TGTGCCAGCAGTTTAGGGGGGACAGGGATACCCTACGAGCAGTACTTC
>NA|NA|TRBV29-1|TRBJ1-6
CSVRDNPDSPLHF
TGCAGCGTCCGGGACAATCCCGATTCACCCCTCCACTTT
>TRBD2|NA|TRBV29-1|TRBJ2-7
CSVGPLASGYEQYF
TGCAGCGTGGGGCCCCTGGCTAGCGGTTACGAGCAGTACTTC
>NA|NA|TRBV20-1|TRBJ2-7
CSAPGQIEQYF
TGCAGTGCTCCGGGACAAATCGAGCAGTACTTC
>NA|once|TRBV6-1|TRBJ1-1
CAALGDTEAFF
TGTGCCGCCCTAGGGGACACTGAAGCTTTCTTT
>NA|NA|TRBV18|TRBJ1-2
CASSLTEGIYGYTF
TGTGCCAGCTCATTGACGGAGGGCATCTATGGCTACACCTTC
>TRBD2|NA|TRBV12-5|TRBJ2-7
CASGLVPGGYEQYF
TGTGCTAGTGGTTTGGTGCCGGGGGGGTACGAGCAGTACTTC
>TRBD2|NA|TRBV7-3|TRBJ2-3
CASGGYADTQYF
TGTGCCTCGGGAGGGTACGCAGATACGCAGTATTTT
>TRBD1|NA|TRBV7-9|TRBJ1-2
CAGSRQGYGYTF
TGTGCCGGCAGCCGACAGGGGTATGGCTACACCTTC
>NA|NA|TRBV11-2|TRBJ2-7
CASSQLTGDFREQYF
TGTGCCAGCAGCCAATTAACAGGTGACTTCCGCGAGCAGTACTTC
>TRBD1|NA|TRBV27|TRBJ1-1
CASAPGQSNTEAFF
TGTGCCAGCGCCCCGGGACAGTCGAACACTGAAGCTTTCTTT
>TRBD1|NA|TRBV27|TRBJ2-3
CASEPGQGRGDTQYF
TGTGCCAGCGAGCCGGGACAGGGTAGGGGAGATACGCAGTATTTT